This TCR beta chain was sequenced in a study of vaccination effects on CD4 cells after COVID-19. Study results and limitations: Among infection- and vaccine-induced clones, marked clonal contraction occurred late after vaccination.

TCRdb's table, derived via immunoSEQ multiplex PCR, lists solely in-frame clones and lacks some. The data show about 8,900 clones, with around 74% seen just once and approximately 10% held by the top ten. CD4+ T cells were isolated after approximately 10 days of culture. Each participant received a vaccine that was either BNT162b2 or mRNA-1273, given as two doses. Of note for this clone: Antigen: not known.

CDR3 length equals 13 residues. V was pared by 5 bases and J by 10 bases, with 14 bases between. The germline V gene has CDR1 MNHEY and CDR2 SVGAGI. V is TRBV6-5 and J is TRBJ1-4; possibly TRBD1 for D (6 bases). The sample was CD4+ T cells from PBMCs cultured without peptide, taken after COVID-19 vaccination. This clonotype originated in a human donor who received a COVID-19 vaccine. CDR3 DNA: TGTGCCAGCAGTCTCCACAGGGAAGCAAAACTGTTTTTT. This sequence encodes CASSLHREAKLFF.